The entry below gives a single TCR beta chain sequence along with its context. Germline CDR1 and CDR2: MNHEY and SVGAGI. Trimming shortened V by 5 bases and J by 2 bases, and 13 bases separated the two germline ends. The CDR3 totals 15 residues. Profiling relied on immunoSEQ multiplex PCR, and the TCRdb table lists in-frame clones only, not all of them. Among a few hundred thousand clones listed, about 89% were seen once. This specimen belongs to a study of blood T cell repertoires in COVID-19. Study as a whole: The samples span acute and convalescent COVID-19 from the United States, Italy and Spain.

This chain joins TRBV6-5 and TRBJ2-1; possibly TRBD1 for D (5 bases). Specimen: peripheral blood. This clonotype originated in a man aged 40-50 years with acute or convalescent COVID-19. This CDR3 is CASSPQGRAYNEQFF. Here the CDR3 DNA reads TGTGCCAGCAGTCCCCAGGGTCGCGCCTACAATGAGCAGTTCTTC.